This T cell receptor (beta chain) derives from a study of T cell responses to AZD1222 COVID-19 vaccine. Concerning this clone itself: Its antigen is unidentified.

CDR1 is SGHRS, CDR2 YFSETQ, per germline. V was pared by 0 bases and J by 5 bases, with 12 bases between. CDR3 length equals 14 residues. The assay was immunoSEQ multiplex PCR, and TCRdb's table has in-frame clones only and misses some. The sample carries approximately 220,000 clones, 85% to 95% recorded once. Broader study findings: Just five or six AZD1222 recipients were seropositive at baseline. Clonal diversity may have been underestimated, and the donors were mostly white British, with more females than males. Spike-specific TCR breadth and depth both grew after two AZD1222 doses. Reportedly, nearly half the spike-specific TCRs target unmutated variant regions.

The chain employs TRBV5-1 and TRBJ2-7; possibly TRBD2 for D (7 bases). The sample was peripheral blood, taken on day 0 of MenACWY control vaccination. The sequence was collected from an adult in good health. The CDR3 loop is CASSLGGGVDEQYF. Written as DNA, the CDR3 is TGCGCCAGCAGCTTGGGAGGGGGGGTGGACGAGCAGTACTTC. Combining the CDR3 with reference TRBV5-1 and TRBJ2-7 gives the whole variable domain KAGVTQTPRYLIKTRGQQVTLSCSPISGHRSVSWYQQTPGQGLQFLFEYFSETQRNKGNFPGRFSGRQFSNSRSEMNVSTLELGDSALYLCASSLGGGVDEQYFGPGTRLTVT.